This T cell receptor beta chain emerged from a study of blood T cell repertoires in COVID-19. Overall study: The origin of the acute and convalescent COVID-19 samples was the United States, Italy and Spain. In each case, the material was cDNA or gDNA derived from T cells, B-cell-depleted T cells, or PBMCs.

Germline CDR1 reads SEHNR; CDR2 reads FQNEAQ (reference sequence). Trimming removed 2 bases at V and 0 bases at J, with 7 bases between. The CDR3 runs 15 residues. Per the original data handling: From reference gene primer amplification, estimates of nucleated cell counts were derived. The repertoire was sequenced with immunoSEQ multiplex PCR; TCRdb's copy has only in-frame clones and lacks some. V, J and clone size are taken as reported in that table, and D and trimming were inferred from the DNA itself. The sample lists just over 90,000 clones; approximately 80% were seen once. This clone was counted at least ten times.

This TCR was recovered from a man aged 70-80 years with acute or convalescent COVID-19. J is TRBJ2-2 and V is TRBV7-9; no clear D. Sequenced material: peripheral blood. The CDR3 region is CASSLIRTNTGELFF. The CDR3 DNA follows: TGTGCCAGCAGCTTAATCAGAACGAACACCGGGGAGCTGTTTTTT.